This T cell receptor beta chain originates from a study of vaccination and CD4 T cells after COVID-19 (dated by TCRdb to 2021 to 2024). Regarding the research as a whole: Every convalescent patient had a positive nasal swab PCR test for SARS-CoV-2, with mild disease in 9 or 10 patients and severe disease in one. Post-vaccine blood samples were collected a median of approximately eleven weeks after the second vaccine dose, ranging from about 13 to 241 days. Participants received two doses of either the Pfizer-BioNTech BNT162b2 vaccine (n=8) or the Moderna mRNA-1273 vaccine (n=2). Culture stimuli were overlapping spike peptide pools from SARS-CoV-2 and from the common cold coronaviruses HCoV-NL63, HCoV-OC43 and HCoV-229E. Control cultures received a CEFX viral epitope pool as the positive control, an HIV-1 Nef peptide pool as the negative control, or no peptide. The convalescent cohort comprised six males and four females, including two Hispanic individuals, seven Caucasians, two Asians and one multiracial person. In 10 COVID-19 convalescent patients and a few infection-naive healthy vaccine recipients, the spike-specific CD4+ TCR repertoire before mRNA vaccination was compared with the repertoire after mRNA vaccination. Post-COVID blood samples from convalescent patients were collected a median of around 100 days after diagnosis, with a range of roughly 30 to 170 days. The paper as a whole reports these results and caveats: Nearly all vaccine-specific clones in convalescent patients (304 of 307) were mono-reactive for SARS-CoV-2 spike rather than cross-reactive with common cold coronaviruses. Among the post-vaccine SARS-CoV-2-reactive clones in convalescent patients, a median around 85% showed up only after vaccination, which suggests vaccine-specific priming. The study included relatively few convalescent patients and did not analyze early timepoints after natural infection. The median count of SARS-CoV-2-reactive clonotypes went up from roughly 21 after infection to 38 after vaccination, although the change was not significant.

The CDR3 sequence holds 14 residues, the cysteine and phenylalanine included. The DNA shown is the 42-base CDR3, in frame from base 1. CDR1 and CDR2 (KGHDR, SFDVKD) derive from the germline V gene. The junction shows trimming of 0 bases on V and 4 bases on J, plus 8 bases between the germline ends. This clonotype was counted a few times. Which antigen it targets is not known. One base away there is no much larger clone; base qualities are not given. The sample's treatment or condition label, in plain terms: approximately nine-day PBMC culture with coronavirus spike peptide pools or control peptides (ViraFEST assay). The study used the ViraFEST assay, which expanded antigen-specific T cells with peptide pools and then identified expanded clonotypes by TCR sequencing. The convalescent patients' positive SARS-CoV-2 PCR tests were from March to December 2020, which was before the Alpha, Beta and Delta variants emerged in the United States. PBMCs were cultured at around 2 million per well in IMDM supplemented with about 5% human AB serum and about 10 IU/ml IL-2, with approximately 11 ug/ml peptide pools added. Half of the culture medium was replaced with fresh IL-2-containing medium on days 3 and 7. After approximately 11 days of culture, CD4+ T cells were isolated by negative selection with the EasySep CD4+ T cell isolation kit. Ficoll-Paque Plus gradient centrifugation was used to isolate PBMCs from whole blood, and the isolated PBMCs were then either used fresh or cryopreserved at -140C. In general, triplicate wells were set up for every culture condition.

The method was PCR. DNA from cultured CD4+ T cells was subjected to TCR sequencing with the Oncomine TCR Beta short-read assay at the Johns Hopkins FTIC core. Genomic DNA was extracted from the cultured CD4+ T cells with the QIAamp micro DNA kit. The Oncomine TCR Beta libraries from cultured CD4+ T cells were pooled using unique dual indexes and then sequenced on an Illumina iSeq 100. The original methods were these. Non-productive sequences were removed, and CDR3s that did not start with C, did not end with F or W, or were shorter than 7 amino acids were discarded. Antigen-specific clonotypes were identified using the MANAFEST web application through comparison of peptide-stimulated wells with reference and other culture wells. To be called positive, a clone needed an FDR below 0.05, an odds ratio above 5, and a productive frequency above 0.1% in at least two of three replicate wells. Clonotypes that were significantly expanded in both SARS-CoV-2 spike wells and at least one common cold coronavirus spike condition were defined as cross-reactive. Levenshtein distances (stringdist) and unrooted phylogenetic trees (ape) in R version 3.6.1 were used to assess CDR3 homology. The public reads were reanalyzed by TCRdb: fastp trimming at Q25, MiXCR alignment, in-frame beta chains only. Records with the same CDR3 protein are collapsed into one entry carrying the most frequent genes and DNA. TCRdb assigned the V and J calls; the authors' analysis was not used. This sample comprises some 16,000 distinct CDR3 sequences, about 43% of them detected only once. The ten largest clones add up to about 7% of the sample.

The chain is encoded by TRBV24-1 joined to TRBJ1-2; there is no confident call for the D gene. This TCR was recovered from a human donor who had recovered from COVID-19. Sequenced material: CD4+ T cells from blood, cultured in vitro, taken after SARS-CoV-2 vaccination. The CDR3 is CATSDLGQPYGYTF. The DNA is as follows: TGTGCCACCAGTGATTTGGGGCAGCCCTATGGCTACACCTTC.